This TCR beta chain was captured by sequencing in a study of post-analysis software for immune sequencing data. In the study overall: Clinical courses comprised relapsing-remitting, secondary progressive and progressive-relapsing multiple sclerosis.

As concerns this clonotype: Its matching antigen is unknown.

Broader study findings: Among 4 or 5 TRBV segments more frequent in patients than controls were TRBV5-6, TRBV5-1 and TRBV20-1.

The CDR3 has 13 amino acids. Germline CDR1 and CDR2: SGHRS and YFSETQ. V lost 1 base and J 10 bases, leaving 14 bases between the germline ends. Included in the TCR beta cDNA libraries were unique molecular identifiers. TCRdb re-derived calls from the PCR reads in MiXCR, one entry per CDR3 protein. The sample lists hundreds of thousands of distinct CDR3 sequences, around 47% seen once, with roughly 1.8% in the top ten. The sequenced sample consisted of blood. The chain joins TRBV5-1 to TRBJ1-2; D is unresolved. This clonotype was sampled from a girl under 18 with multiple sclerosis. The CDR3 nucleotides are TGCGCCAGCAGCTTGACATTAGGCGGGGTCTACACCTTC. This sequence encodes CASSLTLGGVYTF. The full variable domain, in which reference TRBV5-1 and TRBJ1-2 provide the parts outside the CDR3, is KAGVTQTPRYLIKTRGQQVTLSCSPISGHRSVSWYQQTPGQGLQFLFEYFSETQRNKGNFPGRFSGRQFSNSRSEMNVSTLELGDSALYLCASSLTLGGVYTFGSGTRLTVV.